The text below deals with one TCR beta chain. The antigen remains undetermined. CDR1 and CDR2 (germline): SGHAT, FQNNGV. CDR3 length: 15 residues. V gave up 6 bases and J gave up 9 bases; unmatched junction bases: 8. The study's findings and limits: Tumor memory CD4+ T cell TCR gene usage clustered with blood and lymph node memory CD4+ cells and lymph node naive CD4+ cells.

Semi-nested PCR with Nested Universal Primer A followed constant-region reverse priming of full-length variable regions. MiXCR, applied by TCRdb to the 5' RACE reads, yields one record per CDR3 protein. The sample records about 12,000 distinct CDR3 sequences, just over 50% being singletons. Tregs were sorted as CD4+CD25+CD127-/low cells. The TCR comes from a female donor with breast cancer. The material sequenced was tumor-infiltrating Tregs sorted from the breast tumor. This chain uses TRBV11-2 with TRBJ2-1; the match to TRBD2 covers 13 bases. The CDR3 reads CASRTGTSGIFEQFF. CDR3 nucleotide sequence: TGTGCCAGCAGGACCGGGACTAGCGGGATTTTTGAGCAGTTCTTC.